This entry lists 13 T cell receptor beta chains sequenced from one sample in a study of shared clonotypes between healthy human individuals. TCRdb's table, derived via immunoSEQ multiplex PCR, lists solely in-frame clones and lacks some. The sample carries millions of clones, more than 85% recorded once. The sample taken for sequencing was naive CD4+ T cells from PBMCs. Subset of the sample: CD45RA+ positively selected. The receptors stem from a young man in good health. Some clones in this sample may be carry-over from other donors' samples.

CDR3 in amino acids: CASSPRYQETQYF. The CDR3 nucleotides read TGTGCCAGTAGTCCCCGGTACCAAGAGACCCAGTACTTC. The V and J genes are TRBV19 and TRBJ2-5, with D unclear. Germline-derived CDR1 and CDR2 are LNHDA and SQIVND (reference sequence). There are 13 residues in the CDR3. Trimming shortened V by 5 bases and J by 0 bases, and 7 bases separated the two germline ends.

The chain combines TRBV30 with TRBJ2-3; 9 nucleotides agree with TRBD2. The CDR3 loop spans 14 amino acids. Germline V CDR1 and CDR2: GTSNPN, SVGIG (reference sequence). J lost 7 bases, V lost 6 bases, and 11 bases had no gene match. As DNA, the CDR3 is TGTGCCTGCCTGCCGGGACTAGCTCCCAATACGCAGTATTTT. Encoded protein: CACLPGLAPNTQYF.

V gene TRBV25-1 combines with J gene TRBJ2-7, with D perhaps matching TRBD1 (5 bases). From germline, CDR1 is MGHDK and CDR2 SYGVNS. The CDR3 runs to 15 residues. V was pared by 1 base and J by 2 bases, with 12 bases between. The CDR3 coding sequence is TGTGCCAGCAGTGAATCAAGGGGTATGGCCTACGAGCAGTACTTC. Translation: CASSESRGMAYEQYF.

Comments on this clone: Other DNA sequences in the same sample also yield this CDR3. The chain recombines TRBV2 with TRBJ2-4; no clear D gene. Trimming removed 3 bases from V and 4 bases from J, with 7 bases in between. This CDR3 has 13 residues. Per the germline V gene, CDR1 is SNHLY and CDR2 is FYNNEI. In nucleotides, the CDR3 is TGTGCCAGCAGTGAGGCGGCTAAAAACATTCAGTACTTC. Its protein product is CASSEAAKNIQYF.

This clone occurred once. The chain has TRBV7-3 and TRBJ2-3; TRBD2 matches at 9 bases. Germline CDR1 and CDR2: SGHTA and FQGTGA. The CDR3 spans 16 residues. The trim removed 5 bases at V and 6 bases at J, leaving 12 bases unmatched. The CDR3, as DNA: TGTGCCAGCAGCAGGGGACTAGCAGGGGGTGTGGATACGCAGTATTTT. Protein product: CASSRGLAGGVDTQYF.

The chain has TRBV6-6 and TRBJ1-2; TRBD1 agrees at 11 bases. CDR3 size: 15 residues. The germline V gene has CDR1 MNHNY and CDR2 SVGAGI (reference sequence). The trim removed 6 bases at V and 4 bases at J, leaving 7 bases unmatched. CDR3 amino acids: CASSYVGTGGYGYTF. For the CDR3, the DNA is TGTGCCAGCAGCTACGTTGGGACAGGGGGCTATGGCTACACCTTC.

The chain carries TRBV5-4 and TRBJ1-2; D gene ambiguous. Trimming shortened V by 3 bases and J by 0 bases, and 9 bases separated the two germline ends. The CDR3 sequence is 14 residues long. Germline lookup yields CDR1 SGHNT and CDR2 YYREEE (reference sequence). The CDR3 DNA reads as TGTGCCAGCAGCTCCGACGGGTCTAACTATGGCTACACCTTC. Its translation is CASSSDGSNYGYTF.

The rearrangement links TRBV28 to TRBJ2-3; D remains ambiguous. The germline V and J ends were trimmed by 9 bases and 2 bases, with 12 bases remaining between them. CDR3 length: 13 amino acids. CDR1 is MDHEN and CDR2 is SYDVKM in the germline V gene. This CDR3 is CASGVGDTDTQYF. CDR3 nucleotides: TGTGCCAGTGGAGTCGGTGACACAGATACGCAGTATTTT.

V usage is TRBV25-1 and J usage is TRBJ1-2; possible D gene TRBD1, 6 bases. This CDR3 is 13 amino acids long. Deletions cut 4 bases from V and 8 bases from J, with 14 bases between. From germline, CDR1 is MGHDK and CDR2 SYGVNS. The CDR3 loop is CASSVVGGGGYTF. CDR3 DNA sequence: TGTGCCAGCAGTGTAGTAGGGGGAGGGGGCTACACCTTC.

In the case of this clone: This sample includes further DNA sequences coding for the same CDR3. The gene calls are TRBV28 and TRBJ2-7, with TRBD1 identical over 7 bases. The trim removed 1 base at V and 0 bases at J, leaving 3 bases unmatched. The germline CDR1 and CDR2 sequences are MDHEN and SYDVKM. The CDR3 is made up of 15 amino acids. CDR3 coding DNA: TGTGCCAGCAGTTTATATGCAGGGGGCTCCTACGAGCAGTACTTC. Amino acid sequence: CASSLYAGGSYEQYF.

V and J are TRBV7-8 and TRBJ2-7, with 9 bases that match TRBD2. CDR3 length equals 17 residues. Per germline, CDR1 SGHVS and CDR2 FQNEAQ. V lost 1 base, J lost 2 bases, and 9 bases stayed unmatched. The CDR3 protein is CASSLVWGAGGPYEQYF. CDR3 bases: TGTGCCAGCAGCTTAGTTTGGGGGGCGGGAGGGCCCTACGAGCAGTACTTC.

The chain recombines TRBV6-5 with TRBJ1-1; no clear D gene. Between the trimmed V and J ends, which lost 4 bases and 1 base, there was a span of 7 bases. Germline-derived CDR1 and CDR2 are MNHEY and SVGAGI. The CDR3 loop spans 13 amino acids. The CDR3 sequence: CASSSPKNTEAFF. CDR3 nucleotides: TGTGCCAGCAGTTCTCCAAAGAACACTGAAGCTTTCTTT.

The CDR3: CSVESGSYTF. For the CDR3, the DNA is TGCAGCGTTGAATCAGGCAGCTACACCTTC. V and J are TRBV29-1 and TRBJ1-2, with D hard to call. Trimming stripped 2 bases from V and 9 bases from J, with 7 bases between. The CDR3 is made up of 10 amino acids. Germline lookup yields CDR1 SQVTM and CDR2 ANQGSEA.